These T cell receptor beta chains were read from a single sample in a study of response to subunit inactivated influenza vaccine. TCRdb reprocessed the RT-PCR reads via MiXCR and lists one record per CDR3 protein. The sample yields more than 450,000 distinct CDR3 sequences, around 8% seen once. Sequenced material: PBMCs from blood, taken 23 months after vaccination. These TCRs come from a man aged 50 to 69 who received an inactivated influenza vaccine. Both conserved end residues are part of each CDR3. Each record gives: J gene, clone size, D gene, V gene, CDR3 protein, CDR3 DNA. D genes are given only for firm matches. Clone size, where shown, is once, few, many, or a class for clones that have expanded.

j_call: TRBJ2-7
clone_size: many
d_call: NA
v_call: TRBV7-2
cdr3_aa: CASSLRWGEQYF
cdr3_nt: TGTGCCAGCAGTCTCCGCTGGGGCGAGCAGTACTTC

j_call: TRBJ2-1
clone_size: few
d_call: NA
v_call: TRBV5-1
cdr3_aa: CASSLAFGSNEQFF
cdr3_nt: TGCGCCAGCAGCTTGGCCTTCGGGAGCAATGAGCAGTTCTTC

j_call: TRBJ2-7
clone_size: NA
d_call: NA
v_call: TRBV14
cdr3_aa: CASSQEHFYEQYF
cdr3_nt: TGTGCCAGCAGCCAAGAACATTTCTACGAGCAGTACTTC

j_call: TRBJ2-1
clone_size: many
d_call: TRBD2
v_call: TRBV11-2
cdr3_aa: CASSLDVISLAGGTEQFF
cdr3_nt: TGTGCCAGCAGCTTAGATGTAATATCGCTAGCGGGGGGGACTGAGCAGTTCTTC

j_call: TRBJ2-5
clone_size: few
d_call: TRBD2
v_call: TRBV29-1
cdr3_aa: CSVVIGGSGETQYF
cdr3_nt: TGCAGCGTTGTAATTGGCGGGAGTGGGGAGACCCAGTACTTC

j_call: TRBJ2-1
clone_size: NA
d_call: NA
v_call: TRBV30
cdr3_aa: CAWRDTGSPYNEQFF
cdr3_nt: TGTGCCTGGAGGGATACAGGGTCCCCCTACAATGAGCAGTTCTTC

j_call: TRBJ1-2
clone_size: many
d_call: NA
v_call: TRBV4-2
cdr3_aa: CASSQASDRNGYGYTF
cdr3_nt: TGTGCCAGCAGCCAGGCGAGTGACAGGAATGGCTATGGCTACACCTTC

j_call: TRBJ2-2
clone_size: NA
d_call: NA
v_call: TRBV4-3
cdr3_aa: CASSQEVSGELFF
cdr3_nt: TGCGCCAGCAGCCAAGAAGTGTCCGGGGAGCTGTTTTTT

j_call: TRBJ1-2
clone_size: NA
d_call: TRBD1
v_call: TRBV5-1
cdr3_aa: CASSLEAGGTYGYTF
cdr3_nt: TGCGCCAGCAGCTTGGAGGCAGGGGGCACCTATGGCTACACCTTC

j_call: TRBJ2-5
clone_size: NA
d_call: TRBD1
v_call: TRBV7-2
cdr3_aa: CASSSMTGDVTQYF
cdr3_nt: TGTGCCAGCAGCTCCATGACAGGGGATGTGACCCAGTACTTC

j_call: TRBJ2-1
clone_size: NA
d_call: NA
v_call: TRBV11-2
cdr3_aa: CASSLQRASYNEQFF
cdr3_nt: TGTGCCAGCAGCTTACAGCGGGCCTCCTACAATGAGCAGTTCTTC

j_call: TRBJ1-2
clone_size: NA
d_call: TRBD1
v_call: TRBV6-4
cdr3_aa: CASNRGRDGYTF
cdr3_nt: TGTGCCAGCAACAGGGGCAGGGATGGCTACACCTTC

j_call: TRBJ2-7
clone_size: few
d_call: NA
v_call: TRBV6-5
cdr3_aa: CASSYSSGYPSYEQYF
cdr3_nt: TGTGCCAGCAGTTACTCGTCAGGGTACCCCTCCTACGAGCAGTACTTC

j_call: TRBJ2-7
clone_size: NA
d_call: NA
v_call: TRBV29-1
cdr3_aa: CSGGNRDWQYF
cdr3_nt: TGCAGCGGAGGTAATCGGGACTGGCAGTACTTC

j_call: TRBJ1-5
clone_size: NA
d_call: NA
v_call: TRBV20-1
cdr3_aa: CSAVRATFQPQHF
cdr3_nt: TGCAGTGCTGTCCGGGCGACCTTTCAGCCCCAGCATTTT

j_call: TRBJ1-2
clone_size: NA
d_call: NA
v_call: TRBV19
cdr3_aa: CASSISAEYGYTF
cdr3_nt: TGTGCCAGTAGTATTTCGGCTGAATATGGCTACACCTTC

j_call: TRBJ2-5
clone_size: NA
d_call: TRBD2
v_call: TRBV12-3/TRBV12-4
cdr3_aa: CASRPGLAEGETQYF
cdr3_nt: TGTGCCAGCAGACCGGGACTAGCGGAGGGGGAGACCCAGTACTTC

j_call: TRBJ2-5
clone_size: NA
d_call: TRBD2
v_call: TRBV29-1
cdr3_aa: CSVEGGIGAETQYF
cdr3_nt: TGCAGCGTTGAGGGGGGGATTGGCGCCGAGACCCAGTACTTC

j_call: TRBJ2-3
clone_size: few
d_call: TRBD2
v_call: TRBV20-1
cdr3_aa: CSARRENADTQYF
cdr3_nt: TGCAGTGCTAGGCGGGAGAATGCAGATACGCAGTATTTT

j_call: TRBJ2-1
clone_size: many
d_call: NA
v_call: TRBV5-1
cdr3_aa: CASSLQVSPNEQFF
cdr3_nt: TGCGCCAGCAGCTTGCAAGTCAGCCCCAATGAGCAGTTCTTC

j_call: TRBJ2-7
clone_size: few
d_call: NA
v_call: TRBV20-1
cdr3_aa: CSASSAASYEQYF
cdr3_nt: TGCAGTGCTAGTTCTGCGGCCTCCTACGAGCAGTACTTC

j_call: TRBJ1-2
clone_size: few
d_call: NA
v_call: TRBV27
cdr3_aa: CASSLFGQNYGYTF
cdr3_nt: TGTGCCAGCAGTTTATTCGGCCAGAACTATGGCTACACCTTC

j_call: TRBJ2-7
clone_size: few
d_call: NA
v_call: TRBV15
cdr3_aa: CATSRDRGGGFEQYF
cdr3_nt: TGTGCCACCAGCAGAGATCGAGGGGGAGGGTTCGAGCAGTACTTC

j_call: TRBJ2-7
clone_size: few
d_call: TRBD1
v_call: TRBV24-1
cdr3_aa: CATFAGTGEYEQYF
cdr3_nt: TGTGCCACCTTCGCAGGGACAGGGGAATACGAGCAGTACTTC

j_call: TRBJ1-6
clone_size: NA
d_call: NA
v_call: TRBV28
cdr3_aa: CASSLPGWNSPLHF
cdr3_nt: TGTGCCAGCAGTTTACCAGGGTGGAATTCACCCCTCCACTTT

j_call: TRBJ1-5
clone_size: NA
d_call: NA
v_call: TRBV2
cdr3_aa: CASSGDLAQPQHF
cdr3_nt: TGTGCCAGCAGTGGGGACCTAGCTCAGCCCCAGCATTTT

j_call: TRBJ2-3
clone_size: NA
d_call: TRBD1
v_call: TRBV5-4
cdr3_aa: CASSSRDRGAGTQYF
cdr3_nt: TGTGCCAGCAGCTCCCGGGACAGGGGAGCAGGTACGCAGTATTTT

j_call: TRBJ1-1
clone_size: NA
d_call: NA
v_call: TRBV7-2
cdr3_aa: CASSVNRVGTEAFF
cdr3_nt: TGTGCCAGCAGCGTAAACAGGGTGGGGACTGAAGCTTTCTTT

j_call: TRBJ1-2
clone_size: few
d_call: TRBD1
v_call: TRBV2
cdr3_aa: CASSGQGQGYGYTF
cdr3_nt: TGTGCCAGCAGTGGACAGGGACAAGGCTATGGCTACACCTTC

j_call: TRBJ2-1
clone_size: NA
d_call: TRBD2
v_call: TRBV6-1
cdr3_aa: CASTGGASGVYNEQFF
cdr3_nt: TGTGCCAGCACTGGCGGGGCTAGCGGGGTGTACAATGAGCAGTTCTTC

j_call: TRBJ2-4
clone_size: few
d_call: TRBD1
v_call: TRBV3-1
cdr3_aa: CASSPLTGGYIQYF
cdr3_nt: TGTGCCAGCAGCCCCCTTACAGGGGGGTACATTCAGTACTTC

j_call: TRBJ1-5
clone_size: few
d_call: NA
v_call: TRBV20-1
cdr3_aa: CSARRTDRNQPQHF
cdr3_nt: TGCAGTGCCCGCCGGACAGACCGCAATCAGCCCCAGCATTTT